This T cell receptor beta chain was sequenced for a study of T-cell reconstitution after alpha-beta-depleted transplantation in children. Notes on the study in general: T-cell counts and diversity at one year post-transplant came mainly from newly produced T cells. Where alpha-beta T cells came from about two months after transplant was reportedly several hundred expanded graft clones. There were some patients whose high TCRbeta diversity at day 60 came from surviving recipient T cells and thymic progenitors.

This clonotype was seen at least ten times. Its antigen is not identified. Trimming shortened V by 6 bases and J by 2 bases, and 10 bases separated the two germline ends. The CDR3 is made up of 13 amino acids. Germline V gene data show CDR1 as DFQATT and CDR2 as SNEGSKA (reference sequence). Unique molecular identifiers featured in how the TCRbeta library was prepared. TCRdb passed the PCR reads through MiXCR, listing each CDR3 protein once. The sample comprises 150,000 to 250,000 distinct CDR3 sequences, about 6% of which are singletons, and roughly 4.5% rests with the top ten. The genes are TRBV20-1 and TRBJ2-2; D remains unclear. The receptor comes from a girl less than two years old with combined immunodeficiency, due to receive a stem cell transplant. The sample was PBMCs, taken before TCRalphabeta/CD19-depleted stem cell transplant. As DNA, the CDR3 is TGCAGTGCCAACGGGCTAAACACCGGGGAGCTGTTTTTT. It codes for CSANGLNTGELFF.